Described below is a single T cell receptor (beta chain) sequence and its context. Trimming shortened V by 0 bases and J by 9 bases, and 15 bases separated the two germline ends. From germline, CDR1 is LGHNA and CDR2 YSLEER. CDR3 length: 15 residues. The sample originates from a study of blood T cell repertoires in COVID-19. On the study more broadly: COVID-19 samples from acute and convalescent phases originated in the United States, Italy and Spain. T cells, B-cell-depleted T cells, or PBMCs provided the cDNA or gDNA that served as material.

In the original workflow: Amplification from reference gene primers served as the basis for estimated nucleated cell counts. This table comes from immunoSEQ multiplex PCR, and its TCRdb copy is limited to in-frame clones, with some not included. The D gene and trimming were derived from the DNA, and the V and J assignments and clone size from that table. The sample has about 330,000 clones; 85% to 90% are singletons. The V gene is TRBV4-3, the J gene TRBJ2-4; D is unclear. The sequencing input was peripheral blood. The TCR sequence derives from a woman between 50 and 59 years old with active or convalescent COVID-19. The CDR3: CASSQDFKIPGIQYF. DNA for the CDR3: TGCGCCAGCAGCCAAGATTTCAAGATCCCGGGCATTCAGTACTTC.